These 27 T cell receptor beta chains were all obtained from the same sample, sequenced in a study of CD4 T cells in relation to SARS-CoV-2 and coronaviruses. The assay was immunoSEQ multiplex PCR, and TCRdb's table has in-frame clones only and misses some. The sample comprises 25,000 to 30,000 clones, about 80% of which are singletons, and about 15% rests with the top ten. Antigens of these TCRs are unknown. Before the COVID-19 pandemic, during about 2010-2019, CD4+ T cells were taken from unexposed donors. The cells were cultured for about ten days before CD4+ T cells were isolated. The sequencing input was CD4+ T cells from PBMCs, cultured in vitro. These receptor sequences come from a human donor in good health.

The V call is TRBV24-1, the J call TRBJ2-1, with 10 bases identical to TRBD2. J gave up 4 bases and V 4 bases, and 3 bases lay outside the gene matches. CDR3 length: 15 residues. Germline V gene data show CDR1 as KGHDR and CDR2 as SFDVKD. CDR3 protein: CATSDSAGGYNEQFF. In DNA, the CDR3 is TGTGCCACCAGTGACTCAGCGGGGGGGTACAATGAGCAGTTCTTC.

This clone has just a few counts. The rearrangement links TRBV14 to TRBJ1-1; tentative D call: TRBD1 (6 bases). V was cut by 5 bases and J by 3 bases, with 13 bases left in between. The CDR3 loop spans 14 amino acids. Germline values: CDR1 SGHDN, CDR2 FVKESK. CDR3 sequence: CASSKRQEDTEAFF. As DNA, the CDR3 is TGTGCCAGCAGCAAGCGACAGGAGGACACTGAAGCTTTCTTT.

The rearrangement joins TRBV10-3 to TRBJ2-2; 13 bases fit TRBD2. Germline V gene data show CDR1 as ENHRY and CDR2 as SYGVKD. This CDR3 is 16 amino acids long. Germline trimming cut 10 bases from V and 0 bases from J; bases unmatched to any gene: 5. CDR3 DNA sequence: TGTGCCACCCGGACTAGCGGGAGTACGAACACCGGGGAGCTGTTTTTT. Its translation is CATRTSGSTNTGELFF.

J is TRBJ1-1 and V is TRBV19; the match to TRBD1 covers 7 bases. Germline loops: CDR1 LNHDA, CDR2 SQIVND (reference sequence). The CDR3 is 15 residues long. With V trimmed by 6 bases and J by 5 bases, 12 bases remained unmatched. The CDR3 nucleotides read TGTGCCAGTAGCCAGGGGGATATACTGGGGACTGAAGCTTTCTTT. As protein: CASSQGDILGTEAFF.

This chain uses TRBV7-2 with TRBJ2-3; TRBD2 matches 8 bases. The germline CDR1 and CDR2 sequences are SGHTA and FQGNSA. The CDR3 covers 16 residues. The V and J ends lost 5 bases and 0 bases, in that order; junction bases with no gene match: 7. CDR3 nucleotide sequence: TGTGCCAGCAGCCCGCGGGTAGCGGGGAGCACAGATACGCAGTATTTT. Translated, it gives CASSPRVAGSTDTQYF.

Only one count was recorded for this clone. The chain joins TRBV30 to TRBJ2-1; 7 nucleotides agree with TRBD1. V dropped 3 bases and J dropped 5; count of bases not matched to a gene: 1. The CDR3 loop spans 12 amino acids. Germline V lookup: CDR1 GTSNPN, CDR2 SVGIG (reference sequence). The CDR3 is CAWRDRHNEQFF. Here the CDR3 DNA reads TGTGCCTGGAGGGACAGGCACAATGAGCAGTTCTTC.

This clone has just a few counts. The chain combines TRBV10-1 with TRBJ2-7; D gene uncertain. Germline V gives CDR1 WNHNN, CDR2 SYGVQD (reference sequence). V gave up 3 bases and J gave up 3 bases, with 9 bases separating them. The CDR3 consists of 13 residues. The DNA for the CDR3 is TGCGCCAGCAGTGACGAGGTCTACTACGAGCAGTACTTC. This gives the protein CASSDEVYYEQYF.

The chain combines TRBV5-1 with TRBJ2-7, with TRBD1 as a possible D gene (5 bases). V lost 2 bases and J 2 bases, leaving 8 bases between the germline ends. This CDR3 is built from 13 residues. The V gene's germline CDR1 is SGHRS and CDR2 YFSETQ. The CDR3 sequence: CASSFDSPYEQYF. As DNA, the CDR3 is TGCGCCAGCAGCTTCGACAGTCCCTACGAGCAGTACTTC.

In this sample, this clone turned up once. V gene TRBV11-2 combines with J gene TRBJ1-2, with D perhaps matching TRBD1 (6 bases). The germline gives CDR1 SGHAT, CDR2 FQNNGV. CDR3 size: 14 residues. Between the trimmed V and J ends, which lost 2 bases and 8 bases, there was a span of 15 bases. As DNA, the CDR3 is TGTGCCAGCAGCTTATATCCAGGGGAGGACGGCTACACCTTC. Translation gives CASSLYPGEDGYTF.

This clone came up once. The chain combines TRBV19 with TRBJ2-3; D unresolved. Germline V gene sequence: CDR1 LNHDA, CDR2 SQIVND (reference sequence). The V end was cut by 1 base, the J end by 0 bases, with 11 bases between. This CDR3 comprises 16 residues. Here the CDR3 DNA reads TGTGCCAGTAGTATAGCAATTAGTAGAAGCACAGATACGCAGTATTTT. It specifies CASSIAISRSTDTQYF.

The chain is built from TRBV7-3 and TRBJ2-1; TRBD2 aligns across 14 bases. The CDR3 contains 16 residues. From germline, CDR1 is SGHTA and CDR2 FQGTGA. J was trimmed by 7 bases and V by 5 bases; bases with no gene match: 7. The chain's CDR3 is CASSLSGTSGSNEQFF. CDR3 coding DNA: TGTGCCAGCAGCCTGTCCGGGACTAGCGGGAGTAATGAGCAGTTCTTC.

This clone was recorded a few times. This sequence joins TRBV5-1 and TRBJ2-5; a possible D gene is TRBD1 (6 bases). Between the trimmed V and J ends, which lost 4 bases and 7 bases, there was a span of 20 bases. In germline, CDR1 is SGHRS, CDR2 YFSETQ. The CDR3 is 15 residues long. Written as DNA, the CDR3 is TGCGCCAGCAGCCTTGGCCAGGGGCCCCGGAGGACCCAGTACTTC. As protein: CASSLGQGPRRTQYF.

The CDR3 region is CASSSLGGRAYEQYF. The CDR3 nucleotides read TGCGCCAGCAGCTCCCTCGGGGGGAGGGCCTACGAGCAGTACTTC. V and J are TRBV5-1 and TRBJ2-7, with 7 bases that match TRBD2. Germline trimming cut 3 bases from V and 2 bases from J; bases unmatched to any gene: 8. The CDR3 is made up of 15 amino acids. Germline V gene sequence: CDR1 SGHRS, CDR2 YFSETQ.

In the case of this clone: Other DNA sequences in this sample translate to the same CDR3. The rearrangement links TRBV11-3 to TRBJ1-1, with D possibly being TRBD1 (6 bases). Trimming took 3 bases from V and 5 from J, leaving 10 bases between them. This CDR3 has 13 residues. Germline values: CDR1 SGHNT, CDR2 YENEEA. The CDR3 nucleotides are TGTGCCAGCAGCTTTCACAGGGAGACTGAAGCTTTCTTT. Translated: CASSFHRETEAFF.

The J gene is TRBJ1-5, the V gene TRBV6-5; perhaps TRBD1 as D (5 bases). The ends were cut back, 7 bases at V and 7 bases at J, with 17 bases in the middle. This CDR3 is built from 14 residues. The V gene's germline CDR1 is MNHEY and CDR2 SVGAGI. The CDR3 region is CASINPGARQPQHF. CDR3 DNA: TGTGCCAGCATTAACCCCGGGGCGAGGCAGCCCCAGCATTTT.

This chain connects TRBV4-1 to TRBJ1-3; the D is unclear. The CDR3 contains 15 residues. V was clipped by 6 bases and J by 0 bases, with 12 bases between them. The germline V gene has CDR1 MGHRA and CDR2 YSYEKL. CDR3 sequence (DNA): TGCGCCAGCAGTCCTTTGGGCCTCTCTGGAAACACCATATATTTT. This codes for CASSPLGLSGNTIYF.

V and J are TRBV29-1 and TRBJ2-3; D is uncertain. The V gene lost 7 bases and the J gene lost 0 bases, with 17 bases spanning the gap. There are 15 residues in the CDR3. Germline V gene data show CDR1 as SQVTM and CDR2 as ANQGSEA. The CDR3 spells CSAGSQASSTDTQYF. CDR3 sequence (DNA): TGCAGCGCGGGTAGCCAGGCGAGTAGCACAGATACGCAGTATTTT.

The genes are TRBV5-1 and TRBJ1-3; unclear D gene. Germline lookup yields CDR1 SGHRS and CDR2 YFSETQ. CDR3 length: 17 residues. Trimming removed 1 base from V and 3 bases from J, with 17 bases in between. The CDR3 DNA is TGCGCCAGCAGCTTGACACCCCCGGGGAATAATGGAAACACCATATATTTT. Its translation is CASSLTPPGNNGNTIYF.

There are a few counts of this clone. The CDR3 bases are TGTGCCAGCAGCTTAGGCACGACTAGCTTTTGGACAGATACGCAGTATTTT. This encodes CASSLGTTSFWTDTQYF. The chain joins TRBV7-8 to TRBJ2-3; 7 positions match TRBD2. This CDR3 contains 17 residues. Germline V gene data show CDR1 as SGHVS and CDR2 as FQNEAQ. The junction had 10 bases not matched to a gene; V was cut back by 1 base and J by 3 bases.

The rearrangement joins TRBV19 to TRBJ2-1; D not resolved. With 3 bases removed from V and 4 bases from J, the gap between germline ends came to 13 bases. Germline CDR1 is LNHDA and CDR2 is SQIVND (reference sequence). This CDR3 has 15 residues. CDR3 region: CASSIPLIGYNEQFF. In DNA, the CDR3 is TGTGCCAGTAGTATCCCACTGATCGGGTACAATGAGCAGTTCTTC.

The chain carries TRBV6-2 or TRBV6-3 and TRBJ2-4; TRBD2 agrees at 11 bases. Germline values: CDR1 MNHEY, CDR2 SVGEGT. V shed 4 bases, J shed 4 bases, and the junction held 9 bases outside the gene matches. The CDR3 runs 17 residues. CDR3 loop: CASSSMTSGDRKNIQYF. The CDR3 coding sequence is TGTGCCAGCAGTTCGATGACTAGCGGGGATAGGAAAAACATTCAGTACTTC.

The gene calls are TRBV29-1 and TRBJ1-2; D is ambiguous. V was clipped by 0 bases and J by 8 bases, with 4 bases between them. Germline CDR1 reads SQVTM; CDR2 reads ANQGSEA. The CDR3 runs 10 residues. In DNA, the CDR3 is TGCAGCGTTGAAGACGCCGGCTACACCTTC. Residues: CSVEDAGYTF.

This rearrangement joins TRBV7-9 to TRBJ1-6, with D possibly matching TRBD1 (5 bases). CDR1 SEHNR and CDR2 FQNEAQ come from the germline V gene (reference sequence). This CDR3 spans 15 amino acids. Deletions cut 1 base from V and 4 bases from J, with 8 bases between. The CDR3 nucleotides read TGTGCCAGCAGCTTAGTGGGGGGTTATAATTCACCCCTCCACTTT. It translates to CASSLVGGYNSPLHF.

The J gene is TRBJ2-7, the V gene TRBV12-3 or TRBV12-4, with 7 positions matching TRBD2. The CDR3 totals 13 residues. The ends lost 6 bases at V and 5 bases at J; junction bases unmatched: 7. The CDR3 loop reads CASRRAGLHEQYF. For the CDR3, the DNA is TGTGCCAGCAGAAGAGCGGGGTTGCACGAGCAGTACTTC.

The rearrangement joins TRBV9 to TRBJ1-2, with D possibly being TRBD1 (6 bases). The CDR3 sequence is 15 residues long. From germline, CDR1 is SGDLS and CDR2 YYNGEE. Trimming shortened V by 4 bases and J by 5 bases, and 18 bases separated the two germline ends. The CDR3 DNA reads TGTGCCAGCAGCCTAACAGACAGGCCAAGTTATGGCTACACCTTC. It yields the protein CASSLTDRPSYGYTF.

This chain joins TRBV18 and TRBJ2-3, with 10 bases matching TRBD2. Trimming took 1 base from V and 4 from J; bases not matched to a gene: 2. Per the germline V gene, CDR1 is KGHSH and CDR2 is LQKENI. This CDR3 has 15 amino acids. CDR3 in DNA: TGTGCCAGCTCACCACTAGCGGGAGGCGCAGATACGCAGTATTTT. It yields the protein CASSPLAGGADTQYF.

Only one count was recorded for this clone. J is TRBJ2-7 and V is TRBV11-2; 8 bases agree with TRBD1. The CDR3 has 15 amino acids. Germline lookup yields CDR1 SGHAT and CDR2 FQNNGV. V lost 5 bases to trimming and J lost 5 bases; unmatched junction nucleotides: 11. The chain's CDR3 is CASSLDRGVIDEQYF. The CDR3 DNA reads as TGTGCCAGCAGCCTTGACAGGGGAGTGATCGACGAGCAGTACTTC.